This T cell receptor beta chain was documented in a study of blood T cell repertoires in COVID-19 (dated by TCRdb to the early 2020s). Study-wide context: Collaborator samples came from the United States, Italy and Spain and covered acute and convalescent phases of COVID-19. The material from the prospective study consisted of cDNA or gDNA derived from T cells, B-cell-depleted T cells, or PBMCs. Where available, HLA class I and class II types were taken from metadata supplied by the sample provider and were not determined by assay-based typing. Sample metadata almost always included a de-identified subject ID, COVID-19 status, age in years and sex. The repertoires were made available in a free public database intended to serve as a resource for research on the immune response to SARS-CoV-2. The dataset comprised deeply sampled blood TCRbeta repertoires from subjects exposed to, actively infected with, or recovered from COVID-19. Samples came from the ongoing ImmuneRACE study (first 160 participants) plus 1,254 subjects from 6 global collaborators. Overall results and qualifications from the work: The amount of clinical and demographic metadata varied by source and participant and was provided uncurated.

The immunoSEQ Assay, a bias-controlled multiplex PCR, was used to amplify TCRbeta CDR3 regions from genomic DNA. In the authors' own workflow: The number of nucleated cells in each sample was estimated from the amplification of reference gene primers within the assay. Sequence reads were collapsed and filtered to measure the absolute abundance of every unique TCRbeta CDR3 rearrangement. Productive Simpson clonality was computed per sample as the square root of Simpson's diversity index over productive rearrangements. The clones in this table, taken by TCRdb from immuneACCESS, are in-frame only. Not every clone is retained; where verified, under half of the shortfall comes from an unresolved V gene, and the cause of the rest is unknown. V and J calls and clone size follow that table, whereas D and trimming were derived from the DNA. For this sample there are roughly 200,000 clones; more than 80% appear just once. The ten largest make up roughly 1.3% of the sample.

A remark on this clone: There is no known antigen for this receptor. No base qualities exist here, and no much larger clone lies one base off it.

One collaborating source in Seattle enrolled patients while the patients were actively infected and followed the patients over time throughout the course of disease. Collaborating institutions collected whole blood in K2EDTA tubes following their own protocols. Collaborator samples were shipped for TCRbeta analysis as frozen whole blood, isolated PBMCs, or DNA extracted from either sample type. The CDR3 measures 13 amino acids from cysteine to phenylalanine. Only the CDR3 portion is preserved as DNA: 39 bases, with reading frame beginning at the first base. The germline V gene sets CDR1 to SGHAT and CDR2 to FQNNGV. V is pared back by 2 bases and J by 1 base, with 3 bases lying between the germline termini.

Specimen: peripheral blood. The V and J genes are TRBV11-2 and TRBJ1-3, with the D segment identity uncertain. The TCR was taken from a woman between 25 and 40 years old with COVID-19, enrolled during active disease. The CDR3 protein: CASSLTSGNTIYF. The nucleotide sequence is TGTGCCAGCAGCTTAACTTCTGGAAACACCATATATTTT.